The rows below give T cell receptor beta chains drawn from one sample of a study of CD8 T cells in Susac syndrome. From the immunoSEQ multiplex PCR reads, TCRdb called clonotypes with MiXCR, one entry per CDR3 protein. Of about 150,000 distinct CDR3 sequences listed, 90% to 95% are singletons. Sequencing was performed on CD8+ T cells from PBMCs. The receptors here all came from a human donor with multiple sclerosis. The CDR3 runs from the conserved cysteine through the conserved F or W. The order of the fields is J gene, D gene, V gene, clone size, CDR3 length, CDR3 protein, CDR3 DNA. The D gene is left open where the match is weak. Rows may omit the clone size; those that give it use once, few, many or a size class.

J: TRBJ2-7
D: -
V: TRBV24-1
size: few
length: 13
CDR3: CATSNTALGEQYF
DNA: TGTGCCACCAGTAACACTGCTCTAGGGGAGCAGTACTTC

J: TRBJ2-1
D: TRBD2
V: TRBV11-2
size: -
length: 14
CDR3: CASSLGGGVNEQFF
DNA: TGTGCCAGCAGCTTAGGCGGGGGGGTCAATGAGCAGTTCTTC

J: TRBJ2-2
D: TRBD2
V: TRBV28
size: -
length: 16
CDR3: CASSPLAGKNTGELFF
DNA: TGTGCCAGCAGTCCTCTAGCGGGGAAGAACACCGGGGAGCTGTTTTTT

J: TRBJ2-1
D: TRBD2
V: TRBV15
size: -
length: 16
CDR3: CATSSLAGSSYNEQFF
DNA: TGTGCCACCAGCAGTTTAGCGGGGAGCTCCTACAATGAGCAGTTCTTC

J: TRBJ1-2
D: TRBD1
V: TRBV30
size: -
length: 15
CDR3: CAWSVWDRGRHGYTF
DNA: TGTGCCTGGAGTGTCTGGGACAGGGGCCGGCATGGCTACACCTTC

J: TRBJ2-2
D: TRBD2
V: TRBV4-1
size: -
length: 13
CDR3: CASSWEGSGELFF
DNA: TGCGCCAGCAGCTGGGAGGGGTCCGGGGAGCTGTTTTTT

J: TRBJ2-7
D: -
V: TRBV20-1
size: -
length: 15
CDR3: CSARDFLGYRLEQYF
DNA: TGCAGTGCTAGAGATTTCTTGGGCTACCGCCTCGAGCAGTACTTC

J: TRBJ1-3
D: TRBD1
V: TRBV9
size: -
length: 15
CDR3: CASSAQGGSGNTIYF
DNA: TGTGCCAGCAGCGCACAGGGGGGCTCTGGAAACACCATATATTTT

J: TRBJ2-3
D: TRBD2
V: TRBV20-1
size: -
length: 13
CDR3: CSAGTSGADTQYF
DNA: TGCAGTGCAGGGACTAGCGGCGCAGATACGCAGTATTTT

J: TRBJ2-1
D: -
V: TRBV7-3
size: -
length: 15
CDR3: CASSWGATLGDEQFF
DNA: TGTGCCAGCAGCTGGGGAGCCACCTTAGGCGATGAGCAGTTCTTC

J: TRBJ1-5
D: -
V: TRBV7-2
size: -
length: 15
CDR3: CASSPTWGPHQPQHF
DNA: TGTGCCAGCAGCCCAACGTGGGGGCCCCATCAGCCCCAGCATTTT

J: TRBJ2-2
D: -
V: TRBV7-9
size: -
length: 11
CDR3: CASSFGRELFF
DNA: TGTGCCAGCAGCTTTGGCCGGGAGCTGTTTTTT

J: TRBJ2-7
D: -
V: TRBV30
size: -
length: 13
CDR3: CAWSSVTGREQYF
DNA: TGTGCCTGGAGCAGTGTAACGGGGCGCGAGCAGTACTTC

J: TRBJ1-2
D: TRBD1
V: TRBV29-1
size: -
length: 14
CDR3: CSAQGDRETYGYTF
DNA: TGCAGCGCCCAGGGGGACAGGGAGACCTATGGCTACACCTTC

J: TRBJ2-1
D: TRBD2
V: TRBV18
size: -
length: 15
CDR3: CASSSSGGGSNEQFF
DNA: TGTGCCAGCTCATCTAGCGGGGGGGGATCCAATGAGCAGTTCTTC

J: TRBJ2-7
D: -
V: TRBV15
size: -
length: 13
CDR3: CATSRVRGLEQYF
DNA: TGTGCCACCAGCAGAGTCCGGGGTCTGGAGCAGTACTTC

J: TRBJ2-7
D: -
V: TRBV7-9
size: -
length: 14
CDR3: CASNGRENSYEQYF
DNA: TGTGCCAGCAACGGCAGGGAAAATTCCTACGAGCAGTACTTC

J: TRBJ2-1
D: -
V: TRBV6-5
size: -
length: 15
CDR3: CASRTLRGEYNEQFF
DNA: TGTGCCAGCAGGACCCTCAGGGGCGAATACAATGAGCAGTTCTTC

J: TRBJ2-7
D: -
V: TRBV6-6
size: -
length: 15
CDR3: CASSYGTLMAYEQYF
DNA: TGTGCCAGCAGTTACGGAACCCTCATGGCGTACGAGCAGTACTTC

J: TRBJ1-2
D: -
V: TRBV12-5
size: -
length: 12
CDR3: CASGFTPDGYTF
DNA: TGTGCTAGTGGTTTTACCCCCGATGGCTACACCTTC

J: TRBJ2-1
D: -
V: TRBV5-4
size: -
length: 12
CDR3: CASSSGESEQFF
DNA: TGTGCCAGCAGCTCGGGAGAAAGTGAGCAGTTCTTC

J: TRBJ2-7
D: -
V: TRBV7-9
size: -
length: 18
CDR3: CASSFIEFSTFTSYEQYF
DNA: TGTGCCAGCAGCTTTATTGAGTTTAGTACCTTCACCTCCTACGAGCAGTACTTC

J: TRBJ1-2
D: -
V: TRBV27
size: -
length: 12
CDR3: CASKGPSYGYTF
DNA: TGTGCCAGCAAGGGACCAAGCTATGGCTACACCTTC

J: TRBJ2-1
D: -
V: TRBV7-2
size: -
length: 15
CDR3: CASSSSLGGANEQFF
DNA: TGTGCCAGCAGCTCCTCCCTAGGGGGGGCCAATGAGCAGTTCTTC

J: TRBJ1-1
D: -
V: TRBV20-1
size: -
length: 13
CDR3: CSARLTGGTEAFF
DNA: TGCAGTGCTAGATTAACGGGGGGCACTGAAGCTTTCTTT

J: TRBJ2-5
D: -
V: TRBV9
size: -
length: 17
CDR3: CASSSGTGSGVQETQYF
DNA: TGTGCCAGCAGCTCCGGAACGGGGTCGGGGGTCCAAGAGACCCAGTACTTC

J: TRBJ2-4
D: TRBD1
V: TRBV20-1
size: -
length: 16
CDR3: CSARTPGDRAENIQYF
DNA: TGCAGTGCTAGGACCCCCGGGGACAGGGCGGAAAACATTCAGTACTTC

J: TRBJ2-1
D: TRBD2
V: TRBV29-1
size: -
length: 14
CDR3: CSLGLAGATIEQFF
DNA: TGCAGCCTCGGGCTAGCGGGGGCCACAATTGAGCAGTTCTTC

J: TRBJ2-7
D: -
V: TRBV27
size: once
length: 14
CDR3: CASSRPGRMYEQYF
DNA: TGTGCCAGCAGTCGACCGGGACGGATGTACGAGCAGTACTTC

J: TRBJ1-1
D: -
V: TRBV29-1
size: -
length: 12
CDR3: CSVVDMDTEAFF
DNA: TGCAGCGTCGTGGACATGGACACTGAAGCTTTCTTT

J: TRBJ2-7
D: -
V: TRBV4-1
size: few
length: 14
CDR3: CASSQVGNPDEQYF
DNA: TGCGCCAGCAGCCAGGTAGGGAACCCGGACGAGCAGTACTTC

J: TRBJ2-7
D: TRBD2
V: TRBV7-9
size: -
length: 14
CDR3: CASSLGGTRAEQYF
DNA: TGTGCCAGCAGCTTAGGGGGGACTAGAGCCGAGCAGTACTTC

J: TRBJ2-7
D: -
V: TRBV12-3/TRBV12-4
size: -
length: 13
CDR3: CASSRQVNVEQYF
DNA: TGTGCCAGCAGTCGGCAGGTTAATGTCGAGCAGTACTTC

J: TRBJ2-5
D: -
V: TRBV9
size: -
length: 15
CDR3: CASSVEGPGGETQYF
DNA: TGTGCCAGCAGCGTAGAGGGCCCAGGAGGGGAGACCCAGTACTTC

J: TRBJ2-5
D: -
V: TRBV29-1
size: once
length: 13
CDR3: CSVPPRLAETQYF
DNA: TGCAGCGTCCCACCTCGGCTAGCAGAGACCCAGTACTTC

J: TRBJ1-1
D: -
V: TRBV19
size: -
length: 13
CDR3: CASSISKNTEAFF
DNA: TGTGCCAGTAGTATAAGTAAGAACACTGAAGCTTTCTTT

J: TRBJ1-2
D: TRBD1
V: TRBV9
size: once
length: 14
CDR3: CASSARDSHYGYTF
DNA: TGTGCCAGCAGCGCCCGGGACAGTCACTATGGCTACACCTTC

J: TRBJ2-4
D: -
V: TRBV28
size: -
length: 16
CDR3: CASSLSVQGKEDIQYF
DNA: TGTGCCAGCAGTTTAAGTGTCCAGGGAAAAGAGGACATTCAGTACTTC

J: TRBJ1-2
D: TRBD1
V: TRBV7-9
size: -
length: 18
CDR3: CASSFLIGTETLNYGYTF
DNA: TGTGCCAGCAGCTTTCTCATCGGGACAGAGACACTTAACTATGGCTACACCTTC

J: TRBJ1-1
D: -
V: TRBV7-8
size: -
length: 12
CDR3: CASSLSRAEAFF
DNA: TGTGCCAGCAGCTTAAGCCGGGCTGAAGCTTTCTTT